A selection of T cell receptor beta chains follows, all from one sample in a study of neurological immune-mediated disorders. In TCRdb, the 5' RACE reads were re-called with MiXCR into one record per CDR3 protein. In the table there are almost 30,000 distinct CDR3 sequences, 9.5% to 13% of which are singletons. Sequenced material: PBMCs. These receptor sequences come from an older woman in good health. The CDR3 runs from the conserved cysteine through the conserved F or W. The order of the fields is CDR3 length, V gene, D gene, J gene, CDR3 protein. D genes are given only for firm matches.

>13|TRBV20-1|.|TRBJ1-1
CSASVRVNTEAFF
>18|TRBV4-1|.|TRBJ1-6
CASSQVASGSSYNSPLHF
>14|TRBV15|.|TRBJ2-7
CATHERGAGYEQYF
>12|TRBV5-1|.|TRBJ2-7
CTSSLDLYEQYF
>11|TRBV29-1|.|TRBJ2-5
CSVGDAANQYF
>13|TRBV29-1|.|TRBJ1-1
CSVALVLSTEAFF
>13|TRBV20-1|TRBD1|TRBJ2-7
CSVGQGLTYEQYF
>14|TRBV7-2|TRBD1|TRBJ1-3
CASSTRQGGNTIYF
>13|TRBV7-9|.|TRBJ2-3
CASSTRGPDTQYF
>16|TRBV4-3|.|TRBJ2-7
CASSQVWDTRTYEQYF
>13|TRBV5-1|.|TRBJ1-1
CASSFGWDTEAFF
>15|TRBV6-2/TRBV6-3|.|TRBJ2-3
CASSFGGGFPDTQYF
>14|TRBV7-9|.|TRBJ1-6
CASSLNGGNSPLHF
>14|TRBV3-1|.|TRBJ2-5
CASSQVSVQETQYF
>11|TRBV7-9|.|TRBJ2-7
CASSLGTEQYF
>16|TRBV20-1|TRBD2|TRBJ2-1
CSVGLAGGWSYNEQFF
>17|TRBV18|TRBD2|TRBJ2-1
CASSSRTSGGALNEQFF
>13|TRBV29-1|TRBD2|TRBJ2-7
CSVDSGRVYEQYF
>16|TRBV27|.|TRBJ1-6
CASRNLARGYNSPLHF
>14|TRBV20-1|.|TRBJ2-3
CSVTGSASTDTQYF
>14|TRBV20-1|.|TRBJ1-2
CSARKGPTSYGYTF
>13|TRBV20-1|TRBD2|TRBJ2-5
CSARRGGGETQYF
>16|TRBV20-1|TRBD2|TRBJ2-3
CSARLAGGPGTDTQYF
>11|TRBV5-6|.|TRBJ2-1
CASSLQHEQFF
>11|TRBV19|.|TRBJ2-1
CASSTFNEQFF
>16|TRBV15|TRBD2|TRBJ2-7
CATSRDTLADPREQYF
>14|TRBV5-1|TRBD1|TRBJ1-1
CASSPGQRGTEAFF
>13|TRBV5-1|.|TRBJ1-1
CASVLVVTTEAFF
>15|TRBV7-2|TRBD2|TRBJ2-2
CASSLEVGGAGELFF
>17|TRBV5-5|TRBD1|TRBJ1-1
CASSGRQGWSLNTEAFF
>13|TRBV9|.|TRBJ1-2
CASSPPAVYGYTF
>14|TRBV6-5|TRBD2|TRBJ2-7
CASSRTSGASEQYF
>13|TRBV3-1|.|TRBJ2-1
CASSQDLGGEQFF
>16|TRBV3-1|TRBD1|TRBJ1-2
CASRGGQGASPGGYTF
>15|TRBV7-9|TRBD1|TRBJ2-7
CASSLRTGTSYEQYF
>13|TRBV10-2|.|TRBJ1-1
CASTAGANTEAFF